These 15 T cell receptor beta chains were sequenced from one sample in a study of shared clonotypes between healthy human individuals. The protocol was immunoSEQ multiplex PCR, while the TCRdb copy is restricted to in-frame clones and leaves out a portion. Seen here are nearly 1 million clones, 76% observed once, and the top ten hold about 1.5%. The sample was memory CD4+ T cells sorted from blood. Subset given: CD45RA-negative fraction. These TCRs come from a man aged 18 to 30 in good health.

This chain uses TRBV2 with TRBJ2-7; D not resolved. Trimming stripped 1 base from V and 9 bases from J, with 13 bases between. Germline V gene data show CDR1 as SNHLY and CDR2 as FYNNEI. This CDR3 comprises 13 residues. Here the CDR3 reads CASSEDSSVRQYF. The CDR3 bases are TGTGCCAGCAGTGAAGACTCCTCCGTGAGGCAGTACTTC.

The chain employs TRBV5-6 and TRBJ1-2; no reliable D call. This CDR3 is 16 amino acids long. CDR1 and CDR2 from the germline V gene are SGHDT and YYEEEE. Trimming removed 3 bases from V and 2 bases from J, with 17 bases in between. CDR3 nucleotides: TGTGCCAGCAGCTCCTCCAGGCATGGGCAAAACTATGGCTACACCTTC. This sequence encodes CASSSSRHGQNYGYTF.

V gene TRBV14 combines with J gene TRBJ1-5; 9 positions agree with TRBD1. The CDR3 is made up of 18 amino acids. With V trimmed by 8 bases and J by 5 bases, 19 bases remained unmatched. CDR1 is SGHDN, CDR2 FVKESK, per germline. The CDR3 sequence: CASPTNRDRVLSDQPQHF. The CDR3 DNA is TGTGCCAGCCCTACCAACCGGGACAGGGTTTTGAGCGATCAGCCCCAGCATTTT.

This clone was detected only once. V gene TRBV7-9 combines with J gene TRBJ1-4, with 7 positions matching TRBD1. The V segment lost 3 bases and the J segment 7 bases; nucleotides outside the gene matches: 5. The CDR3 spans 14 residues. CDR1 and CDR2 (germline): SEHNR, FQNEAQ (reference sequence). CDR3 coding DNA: TGTGCCAGCAGCTTGCGGACAGGCAGTGAAAAACTGTTTTTT. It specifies CASSLRTGSEKLFF.

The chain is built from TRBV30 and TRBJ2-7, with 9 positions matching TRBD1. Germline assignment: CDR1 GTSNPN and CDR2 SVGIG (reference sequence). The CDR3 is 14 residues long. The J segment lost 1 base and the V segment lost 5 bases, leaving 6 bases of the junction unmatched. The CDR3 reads CAWEGTGFSYEQYF. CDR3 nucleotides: TGTGCCTGGGAAGGGACAGGGTTTTCCTACGAGCAGTACTTC.

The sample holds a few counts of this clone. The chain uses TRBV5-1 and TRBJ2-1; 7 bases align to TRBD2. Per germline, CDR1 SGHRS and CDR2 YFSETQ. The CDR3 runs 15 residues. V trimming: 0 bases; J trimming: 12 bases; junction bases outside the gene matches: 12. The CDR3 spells CASSLGDYPSQVQFF. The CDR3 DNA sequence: TGCGCCAGCAGCTTGGGGGACTATCCCTCTCAGGTGCAGTTCTTC.

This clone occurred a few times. The CDR3 sequence: CASSRRRDTSSPLHF. The CDR3 nucleotides read TGTGCCAGCAGCCGAAGACGGGACACATCTTCACCCCTCCACTTT. The gene calls are TRBV5-6 and TRBJ1-6; D might be TRBD1 (6 bases). CDR3 length: 15 amino acids. Per germline, CDR1 SGHDT and CDR2 YYEEEE. Between the trimmed V and J ends, which lost 4 bases and 9 bases, there was a span of 17 bases.

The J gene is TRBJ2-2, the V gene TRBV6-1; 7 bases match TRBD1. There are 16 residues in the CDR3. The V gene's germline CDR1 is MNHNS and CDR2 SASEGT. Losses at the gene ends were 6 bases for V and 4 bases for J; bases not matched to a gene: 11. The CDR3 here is CASSEQRGPGTGELFF. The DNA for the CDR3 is TGTGCCAGCAGCGAACAAAGGGGGCCGGGCACCGGGGAGCTGTTTTTT.

CDR3 region: CASSEGTGVRETQYF. In DNA form, the CDR3 reads TGTGCCAGCAGTGAAGGGACAGGGGTAAGGGAGACCCAGTACTTC. The V call is TRBV6-1, the J call TRBJ2-5, with 9 bases aligning to TRBD1. Germline V gene lookup returns CDR1 MNHNS and CDR2 SASEGT. The CDR3 sequence is 15 residues long. V lost 1 base to trimming and J lost 5 bases; unmatched junction nucleotides: 5.

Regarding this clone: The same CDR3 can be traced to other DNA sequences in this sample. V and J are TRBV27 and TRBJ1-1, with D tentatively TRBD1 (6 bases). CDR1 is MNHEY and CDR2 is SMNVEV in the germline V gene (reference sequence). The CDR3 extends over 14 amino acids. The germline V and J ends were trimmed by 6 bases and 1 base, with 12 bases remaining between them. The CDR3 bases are TGTGCCAGCAGACTCTTACAGGGGAACACTGAAGCTTTCTTT. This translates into CASRLLQGNTEAFF.

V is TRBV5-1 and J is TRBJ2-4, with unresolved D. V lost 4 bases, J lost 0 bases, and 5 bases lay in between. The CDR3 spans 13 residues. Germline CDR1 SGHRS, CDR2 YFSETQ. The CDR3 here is CASSDLAKNIQYF. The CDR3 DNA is TGCGCCAGCAGCGATTTAGCCAAAAACATTCAGTACTTC.

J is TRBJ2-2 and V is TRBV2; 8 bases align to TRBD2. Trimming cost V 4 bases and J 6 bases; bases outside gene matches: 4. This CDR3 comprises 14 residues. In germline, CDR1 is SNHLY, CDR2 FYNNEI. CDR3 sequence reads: CASSGKRGPGELFF. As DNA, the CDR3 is TGTGCCAGCAGTGGCAAGCGGGGGCCCGGGGAGCTGTTTTTT.

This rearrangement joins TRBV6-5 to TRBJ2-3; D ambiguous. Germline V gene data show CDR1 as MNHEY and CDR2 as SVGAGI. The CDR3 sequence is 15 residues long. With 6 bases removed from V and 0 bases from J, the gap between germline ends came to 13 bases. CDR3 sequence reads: CASRPGSPSTDTQYF. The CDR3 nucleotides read TGTGCCAGCAGGCCGGGCTCCCCTAGCACAGATACGCAGTATTTT.

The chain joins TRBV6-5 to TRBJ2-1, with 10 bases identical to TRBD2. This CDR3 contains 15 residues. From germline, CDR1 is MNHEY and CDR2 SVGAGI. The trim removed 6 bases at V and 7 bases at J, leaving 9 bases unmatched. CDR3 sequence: CASRAGTSAFNEQFF. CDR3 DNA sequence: TGTGCCAGCAGGGCCGGGACTAGCGCTTTTAATGAGCAGTTCTTC.

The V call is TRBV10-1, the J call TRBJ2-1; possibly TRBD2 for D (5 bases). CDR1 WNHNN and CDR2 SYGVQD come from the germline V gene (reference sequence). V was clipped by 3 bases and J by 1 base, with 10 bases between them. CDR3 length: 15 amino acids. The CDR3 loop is CASSDKRASYNEQFF. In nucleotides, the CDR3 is TGCGCCAGCAGTGATAAGAGGGCTTCCTACAATGAGCAGTTCTTC.